This T cell receptor (beta chain) was sequenced for a study of cytomegalovirus exposure and HLA in healthy donors. Study results and limitations: Relative to the roughly 700-donor mean, N-insertions were reportedly fewer in an Asian-associated ancestry cluster in a later analysis.

Looked up from germline, CDR1 is SGHVS and CDR2 is FNYEAQ. The CDR3 extends over 13 amino acids. The V end was cut by 3 bases, the J end by 0 bases, with 3 bases between. The study ran its PCR with 60 Vbeta and 13 Jbeta primers. The authors' processing: Approximately 78 million unique TCR beta chains, around 10 million of them shared, were counted by a later analysis. Only in-frame clones appear in the TCRdb table, and some are missing; sequencing was by immunoSEQ multiplex PCR. The V and J calls and clone size come from that table; D and trimming were worked out from the DNA. The data contain some 110,000 clones, approximately 58% of them seen just once; the ten biggest clones take up roughly 2%. Details on this clone: As yet, its antigen is unknown.

The chain joins TRBV7-6 to TRBJ2-1; D remains ambiguous. The sequence came from a woman aged 25 to 39 in good health and CMV-seronegative. The sample consisted of PBMCs. Here the CDR3 reads CASSFSSYNEQFF. The CDR3 coding sequence is TGTGCCAGCAGCTTTAGCTCCTACAATGAGCAGTTCTTC.